The TCR beta chain described here comes from a study of blood T cell repertoires in COVID-19. About the study: Samples taken during acute and convalescent COVID-19 were collected in the United States, Italy and Spain. The analysed material was cDNA or gDNA that came from T cells, B-cell-depleted T cells, or PBMCs.

This CDR3 has 12 amino acids. Germline V gives CDR1 MNHEY, CDR2 SVGAGI. With 11 bases clipped from V and 6 bases from J, the junction kept 4 bases outside the gene matches. This clone turned up a few times. Original data processing: Reference gene primer amplification gave nucleated cell count estimates. Here immunoSEQ multiplex PCR was the method, and the copy in TCRdb shows in-frame clones only, minus some. The DNA was the basis for D and trimming; V, J and clone size are from that table. The sample has 100,000 to 120,000 clones, 65% to 90% seen once; the top ten hold 4.1%. This chain connects TRBV6-5 to TRBJ1-6; TRBD1 agrees at 7 bases. The sequence was collected from a man aged 50 to 60 with acute or convalescent COVID-19. What was sequenced was peripheral blood. As DNA, the CDR3 is TGTGCCGTCCAGGGGGTTAATTCACCCCTCCACTTT. Residues: CAVQGVNSPLHF.